Listed below are T cell receptor beta chains from one sample, sequenced in a study of blood T cells in healthy people across ages. TCRdb reprocessed the 5' RACE reads with MiXCR, giving one entry per CDR3 protein. The sample holds hundreds of thousands of distinct CDR3 sequences, around a quarter seen once. A further study also used this sample, focusing on T cells of mothers and their children.

Sequenced material: blood. The receptors originated from a boy between 2 and 15 years old in good health. CDR3s include the opening cysteine and the closing phenylalanine or tryptophan. The D gene is left open where the match is weak. Not all rows give a size; the values are once, few, many and, for expanded clones, a class.

d_gene	v_gene	j_gene	abundance	CDR3nt	CDR3aa
-	TRBV10-3	TRBJ2-1	few	TGTGCCATCAGTGAGAGGGGCAGCGGAACCTACAATGAGCAGTTCTTC	CAISERGSGTYNEQFF
-	TRBV7-3	TRBJ2-3	few	TGTGCCAGCAGCTTAACGGTGGGCCTACAAGATACGCAGTATTTT	CASSLTVGLQDTQYF
-	TRBV7-9	TRBJ2-3	-	TGTGCCAGCCAGAACCCCCACCCCGCAGATACGCAGTATTTT	CASQNPHPADTQYF
TRBD2	TRBV10-3	TRBJ2-3	-	TGTGCCATCAGTGGCGCACTAGCGGGAGTAGCTGATACGCAGTATTTT	CAISGALAGVADTQYF
TRBD1	TRBV10-3	TRBJ1-2	-	TGTGCCATCAGTTCCGGGACAGGGGACTATGGCTACACCTTC	CAISSGTGDYGYTF
-	TRBV20-1	TRBJ1-2	few	TGCAGTGCTCCCAAGGCCATGGACAGTAACTATGGCTACACCTTC	CSAPKAMDSNYGYTF
-	TRBV5-5	TRBJ2-2	-	TGTGCCAGCACCAAGGGAGGGGGGAACACCGGGGAGCTGTTTTTT	CASTKGGGNTGELFF
-	TRBV6-1	TRBJ1-4	few	TGTGCCAGCAGTGCCCAGCGAAATGAAAAACTGTTTTTT	CASSAQRNEKLFF
TRBD2	TRBV4-1	TRBJ2-5	few	TGCGCCAGCAGCCAAACCCCTAGCGGGGGTGAGACCCAGTACTTC	CASSQTPSGGETQYF
-	TRBV5-4	TRBJ2-7	-	TGTGCCAGCAGCTTAGTAGGAGAATCCTACGAGCAGTACTTC	CASSLVGESYEQYF
-	TRBV29-1	TRBJ1-1	-	TGCAGCGCCAAGGACAGAACTTCAAACACTGAAGCTTTCTTT	CSAKDRTSNTEAFF
-	TRBV18	TRBJ1-1	-	TGTGCCAGCTCACCGCGCCCCACAGGTTCCACTGAAGCTTTCTTT	CASSPRPTGSTEAFF
-	TRBV7-9	TRBJ1-5	-	TGTGCCAGCAGCGGGGGGTTTTTTCAGCCCCAGCATTTT	CASSGGFFQPQHF
TRBD2	TRBV20-1	TRBJ2-1	-	TGCAGTGCAAGAAGGCTAGCGGGAGTCAGTGAGCAGTTCTTC	CSARRLAGVSEQFF
-	TRBV7-3	TRBJ1-1	-	TGTGCCAGCAGCCCCCAGGGCCGCACTGAAGCTTTCTTT	CASSPQGRTEAFF
TRBD2	TRBV12-3/TRBV12-4	TRBJ2-5	-	TGTGCCAGCAGTTTAGCTCGAACTAGCGGGGGTGCAACGTACCAAGAGACCCAGTACTTC	CASSLARTSGGATYQETQYF
-	TRBV10-3	TRBJ2-1	-	TGTGCCATCAGTGAGGGGGAAGGGCTGGATGAGCAGTTCTTC	CAISEGEGLDEQFF
-	TRBV30	TRBJ1-2	-	TGTGCCTGGAGTCCCCATACTGACGGGGGATTTGGCTACACCTTC	CAWSPHTDGGFGYTF
-	TRBV5-5	TRBJ2-5	-	TGTGCCAGCAGCCTGCACCCTGCCCTTAGTGGGGGTCAAGAGACCCAGTACTTC	CASSLHPALSGGQETQYF
TRBD1	TRBV6-6	TRBJ1-2	few	TGTGCCAGCAGTGTTGGACAGGACAACTCGGATGGCTACACCTTC	CASSVGQDNSDGYTF
-	TRBV5-1	TRBJ2-7	few	TGCGCCAGCGAGGAGGGTCAGGGAGCCTACGAGCAGTACTTC	CASEEGQGAYEQYF
-	TRBV20-1	TRBJ1-2	few	TGCAGTGCTAGAGCTTCGGAGTGGAGTGGCTACACCTTC	CSARASEWSGYTF
-	TRBV5-1	TRBJ1-2	few	TGCGCCAGCAGCTTGGCCTGGGCGAGCTATGGCTACACCTTC	CASSLAWASYGYTF
-	TRBV7-9	TRBJ2-7	-	TGTGCCAGCAGAGACTACAGGGAGGGGGCCTACGAGCAGTACTTC	CASRDYREGAYEQYF
-	TRBV6-5	TRBJ2-5	-	TGTGCCAGCAGCTCCACCATATCCAGTACGGGAACCCAGTACTTC	CASSSTISSTGTQYF
-	TRBV11-2	TRBJ2-5	-	TGTGCCAGCAGCCCCGGGCCGGGGGCAGAGACCCAGTACTTC	CASSPGPGAETQYF
-	TRBV7-9	TRBJ2-4	-	TGTGCCAGCAGCTATGGACCCGGCGTAGCCAAAAACATTCAGTACTTC	CASSYGPGVAKNIQYF
-	TRBV29-1	TRBJ2-7	few	TGCAGCGTTGATCTGGGCTACGAGCAGTACTTC	CSVDLGYEQYF